This T cell receptor (beta chain) originates from a study of OX40 agonist ivuxolimab in advanced cancers. The wider study: Partial response was recorded in three patients: one hepatocellular carcinoma and two cutaneous melanoma cases. Findings and limits, study-wide: Among expanded peripheral T cells, antigen specificity went undetermined. Clonal expansion by week 6 occurred in CD4+ and CD8+ blood T cells (at 0.1 to 3.0 mg/kg).

Trimming took 1 base from V and 6 from J, leaving 13 bases between them. This CDR3 has 15 amino acids. Per germline, CDR1 LNHDA and CDR2 SQIVND (reference sequence). Comment on this clone: Its target is not known.

Prior autoimmune disease or systemic immunosuppression barred patients. TCRdb keeps only in-frame clones here, not all; method: immunoSEQ multiplex PCR. The sample has tens of thousands of clones, about 91% seen once. The sequence was obtained from an adult with an advanced solid tumor such as melanoma, head and neck, liver or kidney cancer. The gene calls are TRBV19 and TRBJ2-1; a possible D gene is TRBD1 (6 bases). The source was CD4+ or CD8+ T cells sorted from blood, collected in a trial of the OX40 agonist ivuxolimab. In nucleotides, the CDR3 is TGTGCCAGTAGTATAGGGCTGCAGGGGCGCAATGAGCAGTTCTTC. Translation gives CASSIGLQGRNEQFF.